This T cell receptor beta chain appears in the sequencing data of a study of regulatory T cells in long-lasting Graves disease. Trimming removed 6 bases from V and 7 bases from J, with 19 bases in between. CDR3 length: 16 residues. Building the TCR beta libraries relied on iRepertoire HTBI primers, and CDR3 regions underwent Arm-PCR. TCRdb reprocessed the multiplex PCR reads via MiXCR and lists one record per CDR3 protein. The sample lists approximately 400,000 distinct CDR3 sequences, 12% occurring once. The time point denotes: newly diagnosed GD, antithyroid drugs for less than 3 months. From RNA extracted from PBMCs, the TCR library was made. These data also formed part of another study, on T cells in Graves' hyperthyroidism and ophthalmopathy.

This TCR was sampled from a woman aged 18-30 years with Graves disease. This sample comprised peripheral blood mononuclear cells (PBMCs), obtained at new diagnosis, from a patient treated with antithyroid drugs. The V gene is TRBV12-3 or TRBV12-4, the J gene TRBJ1-6; D unresolved. In DNA, the CDR3 is TGTGCCAGCAGCCGACTGGGCGGAGGGTGGAATTCACCCCTCCACTTT. Protein: CASSRLGGGWNSPLHF.